The table lists the clone carrying this T cell receptor beta chain with a count of one. This sample stems from a study of blood T cells in healthy people across ages. It was approximately 10 milliliters of peripheral blood that were drawn from each donor. For the second PCR, which ran for 7 to 11 cycles, a sample-barcoded 5' primer and a J-beta primer mix were used. TCRdb re-derived calls from the 5' RACE reads in MiXCR, one entry per CDR3 protein. The repertoire holds about 800,000 distinct CDR3 sequences, more than 20% seen once, with approximately 3.7% in the top ten. Germline assignment: CDR1 SQVTM and CDR2 ANQGSEA. Trimming pared 1 base from V and 4 bases from J, leaving 9 bases between. There are 13 residues in the CDR3. In addition, the sample was reused for a study of T cells of mothers and their children.

This rearrangement joins TRBV29-1 to TRBJ2-3, with D maybe TRBD2 (6 bases). The TCR comes from a boy younger than 18 in good health. The sequenced material came from blood. The CDR3 sequence is CSVEGGGADTQYF. The CDR3 nucleotides read TGCAGCGTTGAAGGGGGAGGCGCAGATACGCAGTATTTT.